Listed here are 19 T cell receptor beta chains from one sample, sequenced in a study of cytomegalovirus exposure and HLA in healthy donors. The primer mix had 60 Vbeta and 13 Jbeta primers. Profiling relied on immunoSEQ multiplex PCR, and the TCRdb table lists in-frame clones only, not all of them. The table has more than 95,000 clones, 69% seen once; the top ten hold more than 2.5%. Sequencing was done on a sample of PBMCs. Source of these receptors: a man aged 25 to 40 in good health and CMV-seronegative.

Concerning this clone: The identical CDR3 is also encoded by other nucleotide sequences in the sample. The V and J genes are TRBV18 and TRBJ2-5; 9 bases are a match to TRBD1. The CDR3 has 13 residues. Germline CDR1 is KGHSH and CDR2 is LQKENI. Trimming cost V 2 bases and J 5 bases; bases outside gene matches: 0. The CDR3 loop reads CASSPGQGETQYF. The CDR3 nucleotides are TGTGCCAGCTCACCAGGACAGGGGGAGACCCAGTACTTC.

A few counts support this clone. V usage is TRBV4-2 and J usage is TRBJ2-7, with D perhaps TRBD2 (6 bases). Trimming shortened V by 0 bases and J by 2 bases, and 17 bases separated the two germline ends. The CDR3 length is 17 residues. Germline assignment: CDR1 LGHNA and CDR2 YNFKEQ. The CDR3 nucleotides read TGTGCCAGCAGCCAAGAGGGTGAGGGAGGAGGCGCCTACGAGCAGTACTTC. Its protein is CASSQEGEGGGAYEQYF.

This clone was counted a single time. V gene TRBV5-4 combines with J gene TRBJ2-1; 13 positions match TRBD2. The V segment lost 3 bases and the J segment 8 bases; nucleotides outside the gene matches: 5. Germline V gives CDR1 SGHNT, CDR2 YYREEE (reference sequence). This CDR3 spans 15 amino acids. CDR3 coding DNA: TGTGCCAGCAGCTCCGGGACTAGCGGGAACTATGAGCAGTTCTTC. Its translation: CASSSGTSGNYEQFF.

This clone was seen only a few times. This chain connects TRBV28 to TRBJ1-2; no clear D gene. The germline gives CDR1 MDHEN, CDR2 SYDVKM. There are 14 residues in the CDR3. V was trimmed by 7 bases and J by 6 bases, leaving 18 bases between them. The CDR3 DNA follows: TGTGCCAGCACCTTACGCCCCCGGCGGGATGGCTACACCTTC. Amino acid sequence: CASTLRPRRDGYTF.

The chain is built from TRBV7-9 and TRBJ2-1, with TRBD2 matching over 8 bases. The CDR3 totals 15 residues. Trimming removed 5 bases from V and 5 bases from J; junction bases left unmatched: 8. The germline gives CDR1 SEHNR, CDR2 FQNEAQ (reference sequence). The CDR3 bases are TGTGCCAGCAGCCAAAGCGGGAGAGTTCACAATGAGCAGTTCTTC. Protein product: CASSQSGRVHNEQFF.

The genes are TRBV18 and TRBJ2-6; 7 bases are a match to TRBD1. Germline V CDR1 and CDR2: KGHSH, LQKENI. J lost 1 base, V lost 6 bases, and 6 bases had no gene match. This CDR3 is 16 amino acids long. The CDR3 spells CASSTTGTSGANVLTF. Here the CDR3 DNA reads TGTGCCAGCTCGACGACAGGGACATCTGGGGCCAACGTCCTGACTTTC. Using reference TRBV18 and TRBJ2-6 for the parts outside the CDR3, the full variable domain is NAGVMQNPRHLVRRRGQEARLRCSPMKGHSHVYWYRQLPEEGLKFMVYLQKENIIDESGMPKERFSAEFPKEGPSILRIQQVVRGDSAAYFCASSTTGTSGANVLTFGAGSRLTVL.

The rearrangement uses TRBV30 and TRBJ1-4, with a weak D call TRBD1 (6 bases). This CDR3 spans 15 amino acids. V gave up 3 bases and J gave up 0 bases, with 11 bases separating them. Germline V gene data show CDR1 as GTSNPN and CDR2 as SVGIG (reference sequence). This chain's CDR3 is CAWSRDITTNEKLFF. The CDR3 DNA is TGTGCCTGGAGCAGGGACATAACAACTAATGAAAAACTGTTTTTT.

The chain is built from TRBV9 and TRBJ2-3, with TRBD2 matching over 9 bases. Germline loops: CDR1 SGDLS, CDR2 YYNGEE. The J segment lost 3 bases and the V segment lost 0 bases, leaving 5 bases of the junction unmatched. The CDR3 runs to 16 residues. The CDR3 reads CASSVGGGRATDTQYF. CDR3 nucleotides: TGTGCCAGCAGCGTAGGGGGCGGGAGGGCTACAGATACGCAGTATTTT.

DNA for the CDR3: TGCAGCGTCCGCACGGGGATGAACACTGAAGCTTTCTTT. Its translation: CSVRTGMNTEAFF. J is TRBJ1-1 and V is TRBV29-1; D gene unclear. V was cut by 6 bases and J by 0 bases, with 11 bases left in between. The germline CDR1 and CDR2 sequences are SQVTM and ANQGSEA. There are 13 residues in the CDR3.

V usage is TRBV15 and J usage is TRBJ2-5, with a possible D match to TRBD1 (5 bases). V was clipped by 4 bases and J by 5 bases, with 11 bases between them. CDR3 size: 13 residues. CDR1 is LNHNV and CDR2 is YYDKDF in the germline V gene (reference sequence). CDR3 nucleotides: TGTGCCACCAGCAAGGGGTCGTCGGAGACCCAGTACTTC. This translates into CATSKGSSETQYF.

In its sample, this clone was seen a few times. The chain combines TRBV11-3 with TRBJ2-3; 7 nucleotides align to TRBD2. Unmatched junction bases numbered 14, after V lost 5 bases and J lost 3 bases. The germline V gene has CDR1 SGHNT and CDR2 YENEEA. This CDR3 is built from 17 residues. The CDR3 loop is CASSPRLAGDITDTQYF. For the CDR3, the DNA is TGTGCCAGCAGCCCTCGACTAGCAGGTGACATTACAGATACGCAGTATTTT.

The chain couples TRBV18 to TRBJ1-1, with 7 bases lining up with TRBD1. V shed 2 bases and J 3 bases; nucleotides not matched to a gene: 9. This CDR3 is 16 amino acids long. Germline values: CDR1 KGHSH, CDR2 LQKENI. The CDR3 region is CASSPTTGSTHTEAFF. The CDR3 DNA reads TGTGCCAGCTCACCAACGACAGGGTCGACACACACTGAAGCTTTCTTT. Using reference TRBV18 and TRBJ1-1 for the parts outside the CDR3, the full variable domain is NAGVMQNPRHLVRRRGQEARLRCSPMKGHSHVYWYRQLPEEGLKFMVYLQKENIIDESGMPKERFSAEFPKEGPSILRIQQVVRGDSAAYFCASSPTTGSTHTEAFFGQGTRLTVV.

This sequence joins TRBV5-8 and TRBJ1-1; 9 bases fit TRBD1. Germline V gives CDR1 SGHTS, CDR2 YDEGEE. The CDR3 loop spans 17 amino acids. The J segment lost 0 bases and the V segment lost 3 bases, leaving 9 bases of the junction unmatched. The CDR3 sequence is CASSSWAGQGMNTEAFF. Written as DNA, the CDR3 is TGTGCCAGCAGCTCGTGGGCGGGACAGGGAATGAACACTGAAGCTTTCTTT. Combining the CDR3 with reference TRBV5-8 and TRBJ1-1 gives the whole variable domain EAGVTQSPTHLIKTRGQQATLRCSPISGHTSVYWYQQALGLGLQFLLWYDEGEERNRGNFPPRFSGRQFPNYSSELNVNALELEDSALYLCASSSWAGQGMNTEAFFGQGTRLTVV.

The chain couples TRBV2 to TRBJ1-1, with 10 bases identical to TRBD1. This CDR3 spans 16 amino acids. V shed 6 bases and J 3 bases; nucleotides not matched to a gene: 10. The germline V gene has CDR1 SNHLY and CDR2 FYNNEI. The CDR3 DNA reads TGTGCCAGCAGCCGGGACAGGGGCCTTCGGGACACTGAAGCTTTCTTT. Protein product: CASSRDRGLRDTEAFF.

This chain links TRBV30 with TRBJ2-2; no reliable D call. Trimming left V 0 bases short and J 5 bases short, with 7 bases between. This CDR3 region has 13 residues. CDR1 is GTSNPN, CDR2 SVGIG, per germline (reference sequence). CDR3 sequence reads: CAWSVLDTGELFF. CDR3 sequence (DNA): TGTGCCTGGAGTGTACTCGATACCGGGGAGCTGTTTTTT.

The chain links TRBV6-1 to TRBJ1-3, with D unclear. The germline V gene has CDR1 MNHNS and CDR2 SASEGT. The CDR3 is 13 amino acids. V was pared by 7 bases and J by 0 bases, with 7 bases between. Written as DNA, the CDR3 is TGTGCCAGCAAAACAAGCTCTGGAAACACCATATATTTT. Residues: CASKTSSGNTIYF.

The V call is TRBV6-7, the J call TRBJ2-5, with 7 bases matching TRBD1. TRBV6-7 is placed among ORFs of uncertain function. J gave up 4 bases and V 6 bases, and 8 bases lay outside the gene matches. The CDR3 extends over 14 amino acids. The CDR3 sequence: CASSLGQLGETQYF. CDR3 DNA: TGTGCCAGCAGCCTGGGACAGTTGGGAGAGACCCAGTACTTC.

The chain is built from TRBV5-5 and TRBJ2-7; 8 bases line up with TRBD1. The length of the CDR3 is 14 residues. Germline V gives CDR1 SGHKS, CDR2 YYEKEE (reference sequence). The V gene end was trimmed by 2 bases and the J gene end by 4 bases; junction bases not matched to a gene: 5. This chain's CDR3 is CASSFRDRLYEQYF. CDR3 coding DNA: TGTGCCAGCAGCTTCCGGGACAGGTTGTACGAGCAGTACTTC.

The V call is TRBV19, the J call TRBJ1-1; a weak D match, TRBD1 (5 bases). Germline V CDR1 and CDR2: LNHDA, SQIVND (reference sequence). The CDR3 sequence is 14 residues long. Deletions cut 4 bases from V and 6 bases from J, with 15 bases between. CDR3 in amino acids: CASSTGQSAAEAFF. The DNA for the CDR3 is TGTGCCAGTAGTACCGGACAATCGGCTGCTGAAGCTTTCTTT.